The rows below give T cell receptor beta chains drawn from one sample of a study of T-cell memory formation after mild COVID-19. MiXCR was run by TCRdb on the 5' RACE reads, yielding one entry per CDR3 protein. This table has about 190,000 distinct CDR3 sequences, around 18% appearing once. The specimen sequenced was PBMCs or a T cell subset sorted from them (not recorded which). The source of these receptors is an adult woman who had mild COVID-19 (a few samples of this study predate the infection). Cell type and time point are not known. The CDR3 runs from the conserved cysteine through the conserved F or W. A D gene is named only where the DNA matches it firmly. The size entry is marked missing in some rows and otherwise reads once, few, many or a size class.

v_call,d_call,j_call,clone_size,cdr3_aa,cdr3_nt
TRBV2,TRBD2,TRBJ2-3,few,CASRRGLAGESTDTQYF,TGTGCCAGCAGGAGGGGGCTAGCGGGGGAGAGCACAGATACGCAGTATTTT
TRBV12-3/TRBV12-4,NA,TRBJ2-7,few,CASSLDPVSYEQYF,TGTGCCAGCAGTTTAGACCCAGTCTCCTACGAGCAGTACTTC
TRBV5-1,TRBD1,TRBJ1-1,NA,CASSAVQGPHTEAFF,TGCGCCAGCAGCGCAGTACAGGGGCCCCACACTGAAGCTTTCTTT
TRBV7-2,NA,TRBJ2-7,few,CASSLVRGYEQYF,TGTGCCAGCAGCTTAGTGAGGGGCTACGAGCAGTACTTC
TRBV6-5,NA,TRBJ2-7,few,CASSPLRGDSYEQYF,TGTGCCAGCAGCCCCTTAAGGGGGGACAGCTACGAGCAGTACTTC
TRBV20-1,NA,TRBJ2-7,few,CSARYGTNSYEQYF,TGCAGTGCTAGATATGGGACAAACTCCTACGAGCAGTACTTC
TRBV29-1,TRBD2,TRBJ2-3,few,CSVVRASGGTDTQYF,TGCAGCGTTGTTCGGGCTAGCGGCGGCACAGATACGCAGTATTTT
TRBV5-5,NA,TRBJ1-2,once,CASSSYGSPCGYTF,TGTGCCAGCAGCTCGTACGGGTCCCCCTGCGGCTACACCTTC
TRBV20-1,NA,TRBJ1-2,NA,CSASKPGFSYGYTF,TGCAGTGCTAGTAAGCCGGGGTTCTCTTATGGCTACACCTTC
TRBV24-1,TRBD1,TRBJ2-5,NA,CATSDPGQGFGETQYF,TGTGCCACCAGTGACCCCGGACAGGGATTCGGGGAGACCCAGTACTTC
TRBV7-2,NA,TRBJ2-1,NA,CASSFLRVNEQFF,TGTGCCAGCAGCTTCCTCAGGGTCAATGAGCAGTTCTTC
TRBV9,NA,TRBJ2-7,few,CASSEGPLSSYEQYF,TGTGCCAGCAGCGAGGGGCCTTTGAGCTCCTACGAGCAGTACTTC
TRBV29-1,TRBD1,TRBJ1-1,NA,CSVEDSGQVNTEAFF,TGCAGCGTTGAAGACTCGGGACAGGTTAACACTGAAGCTTTCTTT
TRBV27,NA,TRBJ1-1,few,CASKVWGAEAFF,TGTGCCAGCAAGGTGTGGGGAGCTGAAGCTTTCTTT
TRBV19,TRBD1,TRBJ1-4,few,CASSQGARNEKLFF,TGTGCCAGTAGCCAGGGGGCGCGAAATGAAAAACTGTTTTTT
TRBV5-1,NA,TRBJ2-7,NA,CASSLTDRNDYEQYF,TGCGCCAGCAGCTTGACAGACAGGAACGACTACGAGCAGTACTTC
TRBV20-1,NA,TRBJ1-5,NA,CSARDWGSTNQPQHF,TGCAGTGCTAGAGATTGGGGTTCTACCAATCAGCCCCAGCATTTT
TRBV11-2,NA,TRBJ2-1,NA,CASSLEELYNEQFF,TGTGCCAGCAGCTTAGAGGAACTTTACAATGAGCAGTTCTTC
TRBV20-1,TRBD1,TRBJ2-3,NA,CSATGQLTDTQYF,TGCAGTGCTACGGGACAGCTCACAGATACGCAGTATTTT
TRBV7-9,TRBD2,TRBJ2-1,many,CASRQRGGSEQFF,TGTGCCAGCAGGCAGCGGGGGGGAAGTGAGCAGTTCTTC
TRBV6-5,NA,TRBJ1-5,few,CASSYSLSGNQPQHF,TGTGCCAGCAGTTACAGCCTCAGCGGCAATCAGCCCCAGCATTTT
TRBV5-1,NA,TRBJ1-4,few,CASSLGRSGGNEKLFF,TGCGCCAGCAGCTTGGGAAGGAGCGGGGGAAATGAAAAACTGTTTTTT
TRBV5-1,TRBD1,TRBJ2-3,NA,CASSLGTGTGSTDTQYF,TGCGCCAGCAGCTTGGGCACCGGGACAGGGAGCACAGATACGCAGTATTTT
TRBV7-2,TRBD2,TRBJ2-3,many,CASRGGFPDTQYF,TGTGCCAGCCGGGGGGGGTTTCCAGATACGCAGTATTTT